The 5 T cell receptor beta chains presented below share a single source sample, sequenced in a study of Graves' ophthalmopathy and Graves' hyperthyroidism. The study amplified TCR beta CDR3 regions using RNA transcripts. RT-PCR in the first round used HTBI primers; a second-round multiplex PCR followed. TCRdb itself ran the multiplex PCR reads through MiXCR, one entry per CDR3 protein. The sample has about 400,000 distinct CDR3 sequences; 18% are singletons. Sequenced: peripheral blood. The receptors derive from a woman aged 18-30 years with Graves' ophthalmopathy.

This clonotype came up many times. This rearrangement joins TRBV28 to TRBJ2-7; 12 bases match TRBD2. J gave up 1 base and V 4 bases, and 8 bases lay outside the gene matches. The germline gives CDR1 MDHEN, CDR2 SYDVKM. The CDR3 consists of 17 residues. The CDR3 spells CASSSAASGRGSYEQYF. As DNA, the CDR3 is TGTGCCAGCAGTTCCGCAGCTAGCGGGAGGGGGTCCTACGAGCAGTACTTC.

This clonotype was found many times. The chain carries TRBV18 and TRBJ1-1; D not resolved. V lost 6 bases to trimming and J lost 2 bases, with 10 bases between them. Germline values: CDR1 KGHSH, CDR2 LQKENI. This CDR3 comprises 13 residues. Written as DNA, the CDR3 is TGTGCCAGCTCTTCCGTCGAAAACACTGAAGCTTTCTTT. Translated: CASSSVENTEAFF.

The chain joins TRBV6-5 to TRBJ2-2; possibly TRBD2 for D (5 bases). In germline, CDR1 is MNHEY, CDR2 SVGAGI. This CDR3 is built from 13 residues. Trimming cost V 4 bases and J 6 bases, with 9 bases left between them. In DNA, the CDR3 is TGTGCCAGCAGTTCTAGGACTCCCGGGGAGCTGTTTTTT. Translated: CASSSRTPGELFF.

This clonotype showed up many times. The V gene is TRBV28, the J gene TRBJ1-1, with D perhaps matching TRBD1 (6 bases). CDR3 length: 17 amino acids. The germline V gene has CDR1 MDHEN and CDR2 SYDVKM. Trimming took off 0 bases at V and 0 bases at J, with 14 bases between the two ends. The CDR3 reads CASSLWSGGGMNTEAFF. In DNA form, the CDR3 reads TGTGCCAGCAGTTTATGGTCGGGAGGGGGAATGAACACTGAAGCTTTCTTT.

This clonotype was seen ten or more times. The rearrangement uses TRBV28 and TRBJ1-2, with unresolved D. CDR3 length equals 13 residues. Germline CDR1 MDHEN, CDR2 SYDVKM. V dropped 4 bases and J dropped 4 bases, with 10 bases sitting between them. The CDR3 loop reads CASSSSLLYGYTF. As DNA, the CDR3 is TGTGCCAGCAGTTCCTCCCTCCTCTATGGCTACACCTTC.